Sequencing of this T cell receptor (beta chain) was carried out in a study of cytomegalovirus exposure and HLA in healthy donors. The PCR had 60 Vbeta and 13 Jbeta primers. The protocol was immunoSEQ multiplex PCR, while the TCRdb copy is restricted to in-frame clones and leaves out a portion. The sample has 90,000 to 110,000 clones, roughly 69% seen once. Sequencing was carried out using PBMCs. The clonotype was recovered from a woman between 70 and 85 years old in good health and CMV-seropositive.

This CDR3 reads CASSLGRTGVGSPLHF. CDR3 DNA sequence: TGCGCCAGCAGCTTGGGGCGGACAGGGGTAGGGTCACCCCTCCACTTT. The chain uses TRBV5-1 and TRBJ1-6; 9 bases align to TRBD1. The germline V gene encodes CDR1 SGHRS and CDR2 YFSETQ. The V segment lost 0 bases and the J segment 10 bases; nucleotides outside the gene matches: 8. CDR3 length: 16 residues.